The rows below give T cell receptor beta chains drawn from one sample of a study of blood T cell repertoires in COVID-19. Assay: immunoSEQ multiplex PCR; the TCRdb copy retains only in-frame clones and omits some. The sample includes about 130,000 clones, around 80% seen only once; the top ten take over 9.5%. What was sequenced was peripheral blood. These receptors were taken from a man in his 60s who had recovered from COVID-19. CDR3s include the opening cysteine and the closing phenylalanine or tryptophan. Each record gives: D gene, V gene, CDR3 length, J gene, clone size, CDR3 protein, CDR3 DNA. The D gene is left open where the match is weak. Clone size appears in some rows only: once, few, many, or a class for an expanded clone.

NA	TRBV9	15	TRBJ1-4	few	CASSVGAVTNEKLFF	TGTGCCAGCAGCGTAGGGGCAGTGACTAATGAAAAACTGTTTTTT
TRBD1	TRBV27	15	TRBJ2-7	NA	CASSLSWTGANEQYF	TGTGCCAGCAGTTTAAGTTGGACAGGAGCAAACGAGCAGTACTTC
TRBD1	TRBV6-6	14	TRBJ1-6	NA	CASSSDRGVSPLHF	TGTGCCAGCAGCTCTGACAGGGGAGTTTCACCCCTCCACTTT
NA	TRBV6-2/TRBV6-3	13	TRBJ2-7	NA	CASSLKLSYEQYF	TGTGCCAGCAGTCTCAAGCTATCCTACGAGCAGTACTTC
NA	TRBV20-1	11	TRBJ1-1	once	CSSSRGPEAFF	TGCAGTTCATCCAGGGGCCCTGAAGCTTTCTTT
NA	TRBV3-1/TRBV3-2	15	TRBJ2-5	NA	CASSLPGPSGETQYF	TGTGCCAGCAGTCTGCCCGGGCCGAGCGGGGAGACCCAGTACTTC
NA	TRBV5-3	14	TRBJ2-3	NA	CARSYGVFTDTQYF	TGTGCCAGAAGCTACGGGGTTTTCACAGATACGCAGTATTTT
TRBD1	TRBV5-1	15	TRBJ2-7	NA	CASSVGGTGGNEQYF	TGCGCCAGCAGTGTGGGAGGGACAGGGGGCAACGAGCAGTACTTC
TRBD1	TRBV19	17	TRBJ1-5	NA	CASSTRDRAEGRQPQHF	TGTGCCAGTAGTACCCGGGACAGGGCTGAAGGAAGACAGCCCCAGCATTTT
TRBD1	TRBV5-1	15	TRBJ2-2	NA	CASSPGQGAIGELFF	TGCGCCAGCAGCCCAGGACAGGGGGCAATCGGGGAGCTGTTTTTT
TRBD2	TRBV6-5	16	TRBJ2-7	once	CASSSRGRAKPYEQYF	TGTGCCAGCAGTTCCCGTGGGAGGGCAAAACCCTACGAGCAGTACTTC
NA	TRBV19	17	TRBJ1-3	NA	CASTSVALRHSGNTIYF	NA
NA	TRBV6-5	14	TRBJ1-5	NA	CASSPGGVGQPQHF	TGTGCCAGCAGTCCGGGGGGGGTCGGACAGCCCCAGCATTTT
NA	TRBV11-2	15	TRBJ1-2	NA	CASSYSGDIGYGYTF	TGTGCCAGCAGCTACTCAGGGGATATCGGCTATGGCTACACCTTC
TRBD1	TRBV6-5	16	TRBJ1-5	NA	CASSYGTGGAGQPQHF	TGTGCCAGCAGTTACGGTACAGGGGGCGCTGGTCAGCCCCAGCATTTT
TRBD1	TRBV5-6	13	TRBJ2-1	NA	CASSFRGPNEQFF	TGTGCCAGCAGCTTTAGGGGGCCCAATGAGCAGTTCTTC
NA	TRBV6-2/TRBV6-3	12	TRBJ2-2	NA	CASSYLTGELFF	TGTGCCAGCAGTTACCTCACCGGGGAGCTGTTTTTT
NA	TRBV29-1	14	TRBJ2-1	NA	CSVEDWSSSREQFF	TGCAGCGTTGAAGATTGGTCCTCGTCCAGGGAGCAGTTCTTC
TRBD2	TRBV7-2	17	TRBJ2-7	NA	CASSLVGGTGSSYEQYF	TGTGCCAGCAGCTTAGTGGGGGGGACGGGAAGCTCCTACGAGCAGTACTTC
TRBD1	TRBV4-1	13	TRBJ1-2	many	CASSYDRGYGYTF	TGCGCCAGCAGCTACGACAGGGGTTATGGCTACACCTTC
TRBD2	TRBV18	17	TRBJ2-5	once	CASSPPRLAGGRETQYF	TGTGCCAGCTCACCACCCAGGCTAGCGGGGGGCCGGGAGACCCAGTACTTC
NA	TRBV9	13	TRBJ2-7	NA	CASSPAGSAEQYF	TGTGCCAGCAGCCCCGCGGGGTCCGCCGAGCAGTACTTC
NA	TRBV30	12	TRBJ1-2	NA	CAWTPNFYGYTF	TGTGCCTGGACTCCGAACTTCTATGGCTACACCTTC
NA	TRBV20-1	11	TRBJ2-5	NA	CSVLGGETQYF	TGCAGTGTCCTCGGCGGAGAGACCCAGTACTTC
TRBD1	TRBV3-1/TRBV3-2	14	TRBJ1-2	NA	CASSQMDRGSGYTF	TGTGCCAGCAGCCAGATGGACAGGGGCAGCGGCTACACCTTC
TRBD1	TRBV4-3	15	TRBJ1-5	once	CASSQDRQGTQPQHF	TGCGCCAGCAGCCAAGATCGACAGGGAACTCAGCCCCAGCATTTT
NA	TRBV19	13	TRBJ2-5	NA	CASSQDSEETQYF	TGTGCCAGTAGCCAGGACAGTGAAGAGACCCAGTACTTC
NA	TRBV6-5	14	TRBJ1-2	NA	CASTRGPGSGGYTF	TGTGCCAGCACCAGGGGCCCAGGGTCTGGTGGCTACACCTTC
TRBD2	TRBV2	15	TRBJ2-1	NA	CASRGELAGAGEQFF	TGTGCCAGCAGGGGGGAACTAGCGGGAGCCGGCGAGCAGTTCTTC